This TCR beta chain originates from a study of early T cells in non-severe SARS-CoV-2 infection. Broader study findings: Comparison of clonotypes with VDJdb favored anti-spike CD8 responses while missing private and CD4 specificities.

For this clonotype: Its matching antigen is unknown.

TCRdb reprocessed the 5' RACE reads with MiXCR, giving one entry per CDR3 protein. Of about 72,000 distinct CDR3 sequences in the sample, 9.5% to 13% were seen once. The sequence was obtained from an adult who was a healthcare worker with PCR-confirmed SARS-CoV-2 infection or an uninfected control (not recorded which). The material was whole blood, obtained at baseline.

The CDR3 DNA follows: TGTGCCGCCCGGGGGGCCTACTCTGGGGCCAACGTCCTGACTTTC. Residues: CAARGAYSGANVLTF. This chain joins TRBV27 and TRBJ2-6; TRBD2 is a possible D gene (7 bases). The ends were cut back, 11 bases at V and 0 bases at J, with 14 bases in the middle. The CDR3 totals 15 residues. Germline-derived CDR1 and CDR2 are MNHEY and SMNVEV (reference sequence). Filled out from reference TRBV27 and TRBJ2-6, the complete variable domain reads EAQVTQNPRYLITVTGKKLTVTCSQNMNHEYMSWYRQDPGLGLRQIYYSMNVEVTDKGDVPEGYKVSRKEKRNFPLILESPSPNQTSLYFCAARGAYSGANVLTFGAGSRLTVL.